The T cell receptor (beta chain) under discussion was sequenced for a study of T-cell reconstitution after alpha-beta-depleted transplantation in children. Germline CDR1 SGHTA, CDR2 FQGNSA. The ends were cut back, 5 bases at V and 0 bases at J, with 11 bases in the middle. The CDR3 totals 15 residues. A library of TCRbeta sequences, prepared with unique molecular identifiers, was generated. TCRdb ran MiXCR on the PCR reads and lists one entry per CDR3 protein. The table lists 500,000 to 600,000 distinct CDR3 sequences, 25% to 30% of them singletons. Sequences were derived from PBMCs, sampled before TCRalphabeta/CD19-depleted stem cell transplant. This sequence was found in a boy under two years old with Wiskott-Aldrich syndrome, due to receive a stem cell transplant. The chain joins TRBV7-2 to TRBJ2-1; unclear D gene. The CDR3 protein is CASSRQESSYNEQFF. The CDR3 DNA follows: TGTGCCAGCAGCCGCCAGGAGAGCTCCTACAATGAGCAGTTCTTC.